This T cell receptor beta chain was profiled in a study of control samples from healthy donors and cancer patients. Sequenced by immunoSEQ multiplex PCR; TCRdb stores in-frame clones only, minus some. The data hold 150,000 to 200,000 clones, with 91% observed a single time. CDR1 is MNHEY and CDR2 is SVGAGI in the germline V gene. The length of the CDR3 is 14 residues. With V trimmed by 7 bases and J by 4 bases, 5 bases remained unmatched. Sequenced sample: blood. The chain carries TRBV6-5 and TRBJ2-1, with TRBD2 matching over 9 bases. This TCR came from a middle-aged woman in good health. The CDR3 here is CASIGAGGYNEQFF. CDR3 coding DNA: TGTGCCAGCATAGGTGCGGGGGGGTACAATGAGCAGTTCTTC.